This T cell receptor (beta chain) appears in the sequencing data of a study of technical replicates of blood from a handful of donors. The CDR3 has 12 residues. Germline CDR1 is SQVTM and CDR2 is ANQGSEA. The ends were cut back, 7 bases at V and 1 base at J, with 10 bases in the middle. Here immunoSEQ multiplex PCR was the method, and the copy in TCRdb shows in-frame clones only, minus some. Of tens of thousands of clones in the sample, roughly 96% were seen once. The source is a human donor in good health. This sequence joins TRBV29-1 and TRBJ1-1; tentative D call: TRBD1 (6 bases). The sequenced sample was T cells isolated from PBMCs. This CDR3 reads CSAGQTNTEAFF. The CDR3 region has the DNA TGCAGCGCCGGACAGACGAACACTGAAGCTTTCTTT.